These 5 T cell receptor beta chains originate from one sample sequenced in a study of T-cell reconstitution after alpha-beta-depleted transplantation in children. The authors prepared the TCRbeta library with unique molecular identifiers. TCRdb re-analysed the PCR reads in MiXCR, keeping a single row per CDR3 protein. In the table there are about 640,000 distinct CDR3 sequences, around 16% of which are singletons. The material was PBMCs from the stem cell graft donor, obtained from the stem cell graft. All receptors derive from a human donor who donated a stem cell graft to a child with acute myeloid leukemia.

This clonotype has ten or more counts. The chain employs TRBV20-1 and TRBJ1-6, with 9 nucleotides matching TRBD1. The CDR3 consists of 15 residues. Germline V lookup: CDR1 DFQATT, CDR2 SNEGSKA (reference sequence). The V segment lost 3 bases and the J segment 6 bases; nucleotides outside the gene matches: 6. The CDR3, as DNA: TGCAGTGCTAGTGACCGGGACAGGGCTAATTCACCCCTCCACTTT. Its protein product is CSASDRDRANSPLHF.

This clonotype was counted at least ten times. This chain joins TRBV7-2 and TRBJ2-1; D unresolved. The CDR3 has 14 amino acids. V was shortened by 2 bases and J by 7 bases, with 12 bases between the two germline ends. From germline, CDR1 is SGHTA and CDR2 FQGNSA. This CDR3 reads CASSLTGLRNEQFF. The DNA of the CDR3 is TGTGCCAGCAGCTTAACCGGGCTGCGGAATGAGCAGTTCTTC. The whole variable domain, remainder taken from reference TRBV7-2 and TRBJ2-1, is GAGVSQSPSNKVTEKGKDVELRCDPISGHTALYWYRQSLGQGLEFLIYFQGNSAPDKSGLPSDRFSAERTGGSVSTLTIQRTQQEDSAVYLCASSLTGLRNEQFFGPGTRLTVL.

This clonotype was counted at least ten times. This chain uses TRBV6-1 with TRBJ1-5; D gene ambiguous. CDR1 is MNHNS, CDR2 SASEGT, per germline. This CDR3 is built from 14 residues. V was trimmed by 6 bases and J by 9 bases, leaving 18 bases between them. DNA of the CDR3: TGTGCCAGCAGCCCCGGAGGCAGGATGGGGCCCCAGCATTTT. It translates to CASSPGGRMGPQHF.

As for this clonotype: With a much larger clone just one base away, this may be a read error. V and J are TRBV29-1 and TRBJ1-1; D unresolved. CDR1 is SQVTM and CDR2 is ANQGSEA in the germline V gene. The ends were cut back, 2 bases at V and 1 base at J, with 8 bases in the middle. This CDR3 has 13 amino acids. This CDR3 is CSVERTSNTEAFF. DNA for the CDR3: TGCAGCGTTGAAAGGACGTCGAACACTGAAGCTTTCTTT.

In this sample, this clonotype turned up many times. V gene TRBV24-1 combines with J gene TRBJ1-1; 8 nucleotides line up with TRBD1. Germline V CDR1 and CDR2: KGHDR, SFDVKD. Trimming cost V 3 bases and J 11 bases; bases outside gene matches: 7. This CDR3 has 13 amino acids. This CDR3 is CATSDTRGRTAFF. The CDR3 region has the DNA TGTGCCACCAGTGATACCAGGGGGCGTACGGCTTTCTTT.